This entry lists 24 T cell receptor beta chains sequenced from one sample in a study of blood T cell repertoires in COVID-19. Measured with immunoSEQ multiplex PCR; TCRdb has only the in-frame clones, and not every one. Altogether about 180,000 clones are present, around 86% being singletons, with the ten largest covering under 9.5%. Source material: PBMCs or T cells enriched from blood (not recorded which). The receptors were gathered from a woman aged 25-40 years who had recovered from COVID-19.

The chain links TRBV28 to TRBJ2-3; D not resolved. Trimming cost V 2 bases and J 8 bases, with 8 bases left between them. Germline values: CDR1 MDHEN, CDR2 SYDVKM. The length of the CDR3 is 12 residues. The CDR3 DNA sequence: TGTGCCAGCAGTTTAGGCGGAATTACGCAGTATTTT. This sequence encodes CASSLGGITQYF.

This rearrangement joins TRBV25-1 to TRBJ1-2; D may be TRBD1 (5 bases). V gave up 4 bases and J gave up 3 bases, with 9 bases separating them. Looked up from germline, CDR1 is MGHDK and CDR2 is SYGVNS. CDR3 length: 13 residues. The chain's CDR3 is CASSAPGYYGYTF. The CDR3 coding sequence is TGTGCCAGCAGTGCTCCAGGGTACTATGGCTACACCTTC.

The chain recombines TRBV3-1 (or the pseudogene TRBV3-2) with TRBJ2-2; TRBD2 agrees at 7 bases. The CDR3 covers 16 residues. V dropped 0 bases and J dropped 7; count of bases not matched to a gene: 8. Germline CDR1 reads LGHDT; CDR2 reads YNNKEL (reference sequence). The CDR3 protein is CASSQDPAGEIGELFF. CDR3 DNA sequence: TGTGCCAGCAGCCAAGATCCCGCGGGAGAGATCGGGGAGCTGTTTTTT.

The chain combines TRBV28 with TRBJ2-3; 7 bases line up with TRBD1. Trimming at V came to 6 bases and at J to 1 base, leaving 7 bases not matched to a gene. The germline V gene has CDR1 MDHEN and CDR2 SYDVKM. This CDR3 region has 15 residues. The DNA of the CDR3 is TGTGCCAGCAGACCGAGAGGACAGGGCACAGATACGCAGTATTTT. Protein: CASRPRGQGTDTQYF.

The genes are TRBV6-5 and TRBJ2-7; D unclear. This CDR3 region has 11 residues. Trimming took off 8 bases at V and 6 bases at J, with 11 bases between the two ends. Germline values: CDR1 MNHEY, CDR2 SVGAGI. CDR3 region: CASSGPAEQYF. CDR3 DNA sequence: TGTGCCAGCTCAGGCCCGGCCGAGCAGTACTTC.

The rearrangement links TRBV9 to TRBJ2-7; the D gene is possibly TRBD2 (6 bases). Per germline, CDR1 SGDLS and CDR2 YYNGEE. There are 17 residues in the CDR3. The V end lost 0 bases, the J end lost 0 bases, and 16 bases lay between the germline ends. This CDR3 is CASSVDPISGPSYEQYF. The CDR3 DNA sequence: TGTGCCAGCAGCGTAGATCCTATTAGCGGCCCCTCCTACGAGCAGTACTTC. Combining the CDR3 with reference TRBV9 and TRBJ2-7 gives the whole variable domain DSGVTQTPKHLITATGQRVTLRCSPRSGDLSVYWYQQSLDQGLQFLIQYYNGEERAKGNILERFSAQQFPDLHSELNLSSLELGDSALYFCASSVDPISGPSYEQYFGPGTRLTVT.

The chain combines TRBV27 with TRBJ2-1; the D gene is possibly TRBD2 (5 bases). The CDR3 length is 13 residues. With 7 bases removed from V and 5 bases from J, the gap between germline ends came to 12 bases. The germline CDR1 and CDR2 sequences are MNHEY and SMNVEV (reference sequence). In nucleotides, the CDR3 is TGTGCCAGCACTAACCTAGCCAACAATGAGCAGTTCTTC. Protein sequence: CASTNLANNEQFF.

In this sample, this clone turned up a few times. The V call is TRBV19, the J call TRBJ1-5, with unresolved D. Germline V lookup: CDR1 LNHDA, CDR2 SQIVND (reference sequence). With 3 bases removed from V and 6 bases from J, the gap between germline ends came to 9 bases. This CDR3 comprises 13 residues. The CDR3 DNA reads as TGTGCCAGTAGTATCTCGAGAGGTCAGCCCCAGCATTTT. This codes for CASSISRGQPQHF.

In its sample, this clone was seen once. CDR3 bases: TGTGCCAGCAGCTTAGATCTGGAGCAGTACTTC. This sequence encodes CASSLDLEQYF. The chain recombines TRBV11-2 with TRBJ2-7; D unclear. Trimming took 0 bases from V and 7 from J, leaving 4 bases between them. Germline CDR1 reads SGHAT; CDR2 reads FQNNGV. The CDR3 is 11 residues long.

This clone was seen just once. CDR3 sequence reads: CASSIGGSKRRETQYF. The CDR3 DNA is TGTGCCAGTTCGATTGGGGGGTCAAAAAGGCGGGAGACCCAGTACTTC. The J gene is TRBJ2-5, the V gene TRBV19; tentative D call: TRBD2 (6 bases). V lost 8 bases and J 5 bases, leaving 24 bases between the germline ends. This CDR3 region has 16 residues. Germline loops: CDR1 LNHDA, CDR2 SQIVND (reference sequence).

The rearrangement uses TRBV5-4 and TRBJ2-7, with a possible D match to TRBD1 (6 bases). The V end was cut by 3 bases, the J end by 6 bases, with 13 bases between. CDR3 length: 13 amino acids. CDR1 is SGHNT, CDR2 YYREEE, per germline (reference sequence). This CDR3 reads CASSYRDKGEQYF. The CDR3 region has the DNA TGTGCCAGCAGCTACAGGGATAAGGGCGAGCAGTACTTC.

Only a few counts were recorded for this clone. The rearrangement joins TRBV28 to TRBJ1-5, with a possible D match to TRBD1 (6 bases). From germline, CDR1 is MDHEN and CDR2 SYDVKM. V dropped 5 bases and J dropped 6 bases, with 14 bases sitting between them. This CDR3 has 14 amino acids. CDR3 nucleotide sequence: TGTGCCAGCAGTCCAACAGGGTTTAGTCAGCCCCAGCATTTT. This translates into CASSPTGFSQPQHF. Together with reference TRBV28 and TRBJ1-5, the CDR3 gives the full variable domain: DVKVTQSSRYLVKRTGEKVFLECVQDMDHENMFWYRQDPGLGLRLIYFSYDVKMKEKGDIPEGYSVSREKKERFSLILESASTNQTSMYLCASSPTGFSQPQHFGDGTRLSIL.

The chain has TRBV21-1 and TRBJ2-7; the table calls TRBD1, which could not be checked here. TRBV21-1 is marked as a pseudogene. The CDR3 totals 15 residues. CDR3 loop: CASSKYKGHPYEQYF. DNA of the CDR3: TGTGCCAGCAGCAAATATAAGGGACACCCCTACGAGCAGTACTTC.

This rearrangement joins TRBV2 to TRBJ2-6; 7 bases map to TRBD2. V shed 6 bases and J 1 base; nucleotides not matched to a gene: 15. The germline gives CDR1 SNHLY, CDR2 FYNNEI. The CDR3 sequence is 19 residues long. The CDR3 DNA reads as TGTGCCAGCAGCGACCTGGGACTATCCGCCCGGTCTGGGGCCAACGTCCTGACTTTC. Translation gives CASSDLGLSARSGANVLTF.

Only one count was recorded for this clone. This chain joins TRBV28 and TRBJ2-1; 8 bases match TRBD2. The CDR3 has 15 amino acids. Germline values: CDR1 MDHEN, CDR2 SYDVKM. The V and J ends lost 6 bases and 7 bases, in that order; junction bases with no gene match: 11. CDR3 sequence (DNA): TGTGCCAGCAGGGACCGGGCGGGAGGTTTTAATGAGCAGTTCTTC. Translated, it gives CASRDRAGGFNEQFF.

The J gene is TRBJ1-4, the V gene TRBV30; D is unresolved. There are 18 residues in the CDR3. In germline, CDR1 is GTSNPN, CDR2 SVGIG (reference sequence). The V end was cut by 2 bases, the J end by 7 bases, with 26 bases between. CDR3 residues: CAWSCWSDPREAFEKLFF. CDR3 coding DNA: TGTGCCTGGAGTTGTTGGTCGGATCCCCGCGAAGCGTTTGAAAAACTGTTTTTT.

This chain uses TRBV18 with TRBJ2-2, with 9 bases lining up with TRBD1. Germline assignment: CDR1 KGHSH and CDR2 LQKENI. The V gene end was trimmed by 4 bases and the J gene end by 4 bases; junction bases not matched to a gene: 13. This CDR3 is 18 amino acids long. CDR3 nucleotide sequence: TGTGCCAGCTCACGTGAGATCACCGGGACAGGGATCACCGGGGAGCTGTTTTTT. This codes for CASSREITGTGITGELFF.

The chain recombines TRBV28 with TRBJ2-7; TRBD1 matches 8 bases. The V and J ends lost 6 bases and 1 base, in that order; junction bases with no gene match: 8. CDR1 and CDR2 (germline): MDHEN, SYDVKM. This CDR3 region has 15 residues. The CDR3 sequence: CASRGRTGRSYEQYF. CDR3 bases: TGTGCCAGCAGAGGGAGGACAGGGAGGTCCTACGAGCAGTACTTC.

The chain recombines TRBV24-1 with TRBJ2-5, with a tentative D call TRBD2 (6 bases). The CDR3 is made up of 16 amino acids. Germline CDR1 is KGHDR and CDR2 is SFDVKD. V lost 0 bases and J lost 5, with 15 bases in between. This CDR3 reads CATSDLVTGGLETQYF. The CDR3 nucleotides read TGTGCCACCAGTGATTTGGTCACCGGGGGTCTGGAGACCCAGTACTTC.

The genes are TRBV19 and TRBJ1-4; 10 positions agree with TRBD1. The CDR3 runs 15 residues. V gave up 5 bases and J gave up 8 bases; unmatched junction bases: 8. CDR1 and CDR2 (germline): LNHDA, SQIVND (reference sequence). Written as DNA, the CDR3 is TGTGCCAGTAGTCCGGGACAGGGGATTCACGAAAAACTGTTTTTT. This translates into CASSPGQGIHEKLFF.

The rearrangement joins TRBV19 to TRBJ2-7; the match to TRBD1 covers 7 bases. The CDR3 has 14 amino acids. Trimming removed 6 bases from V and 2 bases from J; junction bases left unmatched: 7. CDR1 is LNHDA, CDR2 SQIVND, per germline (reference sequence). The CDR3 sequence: CASSRQGGTYEQYF. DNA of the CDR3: TGTGCCAGTAGCCGACAGGGCGGAACCTACGAGCAGTACTTC. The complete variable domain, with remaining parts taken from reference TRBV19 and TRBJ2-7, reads DGGITQSPKYLFRKEGQNVTLSCEQNLNHDAMYWYRQDPGQGLRLIYYSQIVNDFQKGDIAEGYSVSREKKESFPLTVTSAQKNPTAFYLCASSRQGGTYEQYFGPGTRLTVT.

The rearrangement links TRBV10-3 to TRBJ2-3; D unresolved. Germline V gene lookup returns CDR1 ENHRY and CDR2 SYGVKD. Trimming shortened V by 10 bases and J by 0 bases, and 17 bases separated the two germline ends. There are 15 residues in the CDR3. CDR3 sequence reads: CATYTGDTSTDTQYF. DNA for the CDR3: TGTGCCACCTACACCGGCGACACCAGCACAGATACGCAGTATTTT.

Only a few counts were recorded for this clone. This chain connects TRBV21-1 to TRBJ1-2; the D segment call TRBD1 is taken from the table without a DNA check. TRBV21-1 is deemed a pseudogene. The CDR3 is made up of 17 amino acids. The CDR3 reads CASSNRDRGGYNYGYTF. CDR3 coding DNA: TGTGCCAGCAGCAACCGGGACAGGGGAGGTTATAACTATGGCTACACCTTC.

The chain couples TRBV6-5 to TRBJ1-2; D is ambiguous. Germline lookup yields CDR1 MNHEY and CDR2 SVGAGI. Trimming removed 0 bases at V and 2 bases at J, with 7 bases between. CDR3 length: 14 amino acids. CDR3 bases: TGTGCCAGCAGTTACTCGAAACAGAACTATGGCTACACCTTC. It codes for CASSYSKQNYGYTF.